This T cell receptor (beta chain) was captured by sequencing in a study of PD-1 blockade in classical Hodgkin lymphoma. This CDR3 comprises 14 residues. Germline CDR1 and CDR2: SGHNT and YYREEE (reference sequence). V lost 2 bases and J lost 5, with 13 bases in between. The protocol was immunoSEQ multiplex PCR, while the TCRdb copy is restricted to in-frame clones and leaves out a portion. The table shows 25,000 to 30,000 clones, with approximately 87% occurring only once. Notes on the study in general: With CD4+ cells, TCR diversity rose significantly by C4D1, but not with CD8+ cells. Healthy donors were reported to have higher baseline TCR diversity than newly diagnosed patients.

About this clone: Its antigen is unknown.

Every single patient, without exception, relapsed after autologous stem cell transplantation, and brentuximab vedotin exposure varied. This chain uses TRBV5-4 with TRBJ1-2; a possible D gene is TRBD1 (6 bases). The receptor was derived from a human donor with classical Hodgkin lymphoma. The sample in question was peripheral blood mononuclear cells (PBMCs), obtained before the second cycle of nivolumab. CDR3: CASSLGTMGYGYTF. The CDR3 bases are TGTGCCAGCAGCTTAGGGACAATGGGGTATGGCTACACCTTC.